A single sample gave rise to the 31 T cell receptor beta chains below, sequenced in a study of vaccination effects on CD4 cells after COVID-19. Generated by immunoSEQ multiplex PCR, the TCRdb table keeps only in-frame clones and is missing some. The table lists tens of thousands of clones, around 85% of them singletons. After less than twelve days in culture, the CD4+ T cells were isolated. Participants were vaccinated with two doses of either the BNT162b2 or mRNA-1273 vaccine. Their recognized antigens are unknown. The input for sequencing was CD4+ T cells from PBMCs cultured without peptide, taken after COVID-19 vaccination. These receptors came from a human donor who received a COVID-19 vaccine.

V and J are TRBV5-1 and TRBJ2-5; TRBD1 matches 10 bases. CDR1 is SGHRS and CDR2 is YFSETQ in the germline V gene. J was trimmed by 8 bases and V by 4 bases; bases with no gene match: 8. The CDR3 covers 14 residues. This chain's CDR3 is CASSPRTGGATQYF. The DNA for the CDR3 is TGCGCCAGCAGCCCCAGGACAGGGGGAGCAACCCAGTACTTC.

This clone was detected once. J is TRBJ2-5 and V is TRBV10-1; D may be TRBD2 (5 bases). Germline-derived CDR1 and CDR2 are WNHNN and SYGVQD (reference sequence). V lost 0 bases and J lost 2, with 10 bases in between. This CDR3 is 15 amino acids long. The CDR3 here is CASSESGKEQETQYF. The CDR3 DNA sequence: TGCGCCAGCAGTGAGTCCGGGAAGGAACAAGAGACCCAGTACTTC.

The CDR3 nucleotides read TGTGCCAGTAGTATTGTGGGAAGAAGCAATCAGCCCCAGCATTTT. Its translation is CASSIVGRSNQPQHF. J is TRBJ1-5 and V is TRBV19; D remains ambiguous. CDR1 is LNHDA, CDR2 SQIVND, per germline (reference sequence). Deletions cut 3 bases from V and 1 base from J, with 10 bases between. The CDR3 is made up of 15 amino acids.

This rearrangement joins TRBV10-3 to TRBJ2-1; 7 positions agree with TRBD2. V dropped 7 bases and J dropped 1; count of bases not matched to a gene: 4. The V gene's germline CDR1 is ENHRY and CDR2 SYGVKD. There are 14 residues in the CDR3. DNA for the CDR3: TGTGCCATCACTCCGGGGGGTTCCTACAATGAGCAGTTCTTC. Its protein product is CAITPGGSYNEQFF.

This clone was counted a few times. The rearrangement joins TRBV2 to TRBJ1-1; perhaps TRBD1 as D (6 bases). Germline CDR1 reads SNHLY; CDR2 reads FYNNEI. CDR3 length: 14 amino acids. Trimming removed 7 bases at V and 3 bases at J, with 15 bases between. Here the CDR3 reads CASKGTYRDTEAFF. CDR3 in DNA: TGTGCCAGCAAAGGGACATATAGAGACACTGAAGCTTTCTTT.

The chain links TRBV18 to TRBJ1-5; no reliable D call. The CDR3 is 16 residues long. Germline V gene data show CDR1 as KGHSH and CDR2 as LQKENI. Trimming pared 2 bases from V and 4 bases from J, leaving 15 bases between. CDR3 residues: CASSPSGRPLNQPQHF. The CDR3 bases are TGTGCCAGCTCACCAAGCGGCAGGCCGTTGAATCAGCCCCAGCATTTT.

The DNA of the CDR3 is TGTGCCAGTAGTATAGACAGGGCCTGGCGCAATGAGCAGTTCTTC. Translating gives CASSIDRAWRNEQFF. This chain links TRBV19 with TRBJ2-1, with D perhaps TRBD1 (5 bases). With 0 bases removed from V and 6 bases from J, the gap between germline ends came to 12 bases. The CDR3 runs to 15 residues. The germline CDR1 and CDR2 sequences are LNHDA and SQIVND (reference sequence).

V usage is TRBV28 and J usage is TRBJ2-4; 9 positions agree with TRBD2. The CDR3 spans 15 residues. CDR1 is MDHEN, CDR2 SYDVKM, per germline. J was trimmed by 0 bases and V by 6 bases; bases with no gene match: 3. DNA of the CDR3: TGTGCCAGCAGCCTAGCGGGACAAGCCAAAAACATTCAGTACTTC. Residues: CASSLAGQAKNIQYF.

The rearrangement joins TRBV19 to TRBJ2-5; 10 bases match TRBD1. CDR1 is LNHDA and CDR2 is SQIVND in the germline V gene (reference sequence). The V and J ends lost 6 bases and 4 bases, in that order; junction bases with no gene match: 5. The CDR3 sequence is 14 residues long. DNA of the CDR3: TGTGCCAGTAGCGACAGGGGGCGGCGAGAGACCCAGTACTTC. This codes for CASSDRGRRETQYF.

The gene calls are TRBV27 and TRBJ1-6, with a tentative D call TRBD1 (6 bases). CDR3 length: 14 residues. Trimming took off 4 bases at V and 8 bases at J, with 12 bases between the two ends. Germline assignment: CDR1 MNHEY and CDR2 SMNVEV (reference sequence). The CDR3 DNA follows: TGTGCCAGCAGTTCAACGGGGGCTTATTCACCCCTCCACTTT. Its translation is CASSSTGAYSPLHF.

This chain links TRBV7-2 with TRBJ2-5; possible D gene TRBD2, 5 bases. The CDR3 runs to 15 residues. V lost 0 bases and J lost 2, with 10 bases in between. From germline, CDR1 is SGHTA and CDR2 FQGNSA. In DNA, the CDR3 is TGTGCCAGCAGCTTAGCGCCTAGCCTACAAGAGACCCAGTACTTC. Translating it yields CASSLAPSLQETQYF.

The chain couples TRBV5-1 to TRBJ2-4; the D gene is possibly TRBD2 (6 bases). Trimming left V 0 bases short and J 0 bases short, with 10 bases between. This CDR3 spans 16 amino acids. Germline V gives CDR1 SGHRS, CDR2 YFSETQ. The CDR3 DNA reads TGCGCCAGCAGCTTGGCGGTGGGACTAGCCAAAAACATTCAGTACTTC. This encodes CASSLAVGLAKNIQYF. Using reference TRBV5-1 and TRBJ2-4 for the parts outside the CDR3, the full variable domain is KAGVTQTPRYLIKTRGQQVTLSCSPISGHRSVSWYQQTPGQGLQFLFEYFSETQRNKGNFPGRFSGRQFSNSRSEMNVSTLELGDSALYLCASSLAVGLAKNIQYFGAGTRLSVL.

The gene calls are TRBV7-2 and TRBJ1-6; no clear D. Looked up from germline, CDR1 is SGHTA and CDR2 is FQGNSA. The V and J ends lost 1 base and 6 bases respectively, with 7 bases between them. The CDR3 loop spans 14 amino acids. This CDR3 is CASSLVVLNSPLHF. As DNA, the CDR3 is TGTGCCAGCAGCTTAGTTGTCCTTAATTCACCCCTCCACTTT. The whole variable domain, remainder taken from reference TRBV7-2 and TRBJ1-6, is GAGVSQSPSNKVTEKGKDVELRCDPISGHTALYWYRQSLGQGLEFLIYFQGNSAPDKSGLPSDRFSAERTGGSVSTLTIQRTQQEDSAVYLCASSLVVLNSPLHFGNGTRLTVT.

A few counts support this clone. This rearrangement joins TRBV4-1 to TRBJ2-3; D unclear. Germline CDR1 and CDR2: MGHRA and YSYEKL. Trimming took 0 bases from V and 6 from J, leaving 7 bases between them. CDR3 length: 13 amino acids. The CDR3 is CASSQDRRDTQYF. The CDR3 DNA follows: TGCGCCAGCAGCCAAGATCGCCGTGATACGCAGTATTTT.

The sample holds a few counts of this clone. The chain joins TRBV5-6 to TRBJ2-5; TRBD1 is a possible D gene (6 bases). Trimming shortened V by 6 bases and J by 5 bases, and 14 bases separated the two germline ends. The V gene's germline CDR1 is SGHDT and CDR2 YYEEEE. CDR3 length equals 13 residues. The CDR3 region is CASTTDSRETQYF. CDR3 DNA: TGTGCCAGCACTACGGACAGCCGGGAGACCCAGTACTTC.

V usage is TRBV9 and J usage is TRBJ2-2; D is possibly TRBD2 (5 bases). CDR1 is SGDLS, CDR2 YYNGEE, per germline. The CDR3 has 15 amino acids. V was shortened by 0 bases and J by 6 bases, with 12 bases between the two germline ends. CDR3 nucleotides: TGTGCCAGCAGCGTAGCTATATCGGGGTCCGGGGAGCTGTTTTTT. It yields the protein CASSVAISGSGELFF. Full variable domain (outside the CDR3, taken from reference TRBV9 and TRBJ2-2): DSGVTQTPKHLITATGQRVTLRCSPRSGDLSVYWYQQSLDQGLQFLIQYYNGEERAKGNILERFSAQQFPDLHSELNLSSLELGDSALYFCASSVAISGSGELFFGEGSRLTVL.

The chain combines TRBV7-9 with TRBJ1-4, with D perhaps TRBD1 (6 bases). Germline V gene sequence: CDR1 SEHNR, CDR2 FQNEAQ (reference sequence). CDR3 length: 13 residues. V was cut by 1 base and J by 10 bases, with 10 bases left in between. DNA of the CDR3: TGTGCCAGCAGCTTAGAAGCGGGGGCAAAACTGTTTTTT. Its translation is CASSLEAGAKLFF.

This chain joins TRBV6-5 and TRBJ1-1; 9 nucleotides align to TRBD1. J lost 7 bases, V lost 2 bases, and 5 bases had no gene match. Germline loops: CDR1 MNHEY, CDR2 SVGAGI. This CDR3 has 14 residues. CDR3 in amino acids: CASSYGTGKVEAFF. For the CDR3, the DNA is TGTGCCAGCAGTTACGGGACAGGGAAAGTTGAAGCTTTCTTT.

The CDR3 DNA reads as TGCGCCAGCAAGCGGCAGGTTACCTACAATGAGCAGTTCTTC. This translates into CASKRQVTYNEQFF. The V and J genes are TRBV5-1 and TRBJ2-1; TRBD2 might be the D (5 bases). The CDR3 covers 14 residues. Germline values: CDR1 SGHRS, CDR2 YFSETQ. Trimming stripped 6 bases from V and 2 bases from J, with 12 bases between.

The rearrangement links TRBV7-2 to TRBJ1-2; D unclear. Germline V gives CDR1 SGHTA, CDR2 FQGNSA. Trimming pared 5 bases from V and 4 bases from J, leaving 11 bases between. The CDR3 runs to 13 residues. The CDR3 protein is CASSPQNTYGYTF. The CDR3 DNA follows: TGTGCCAGCAGCCCCCAGAACACCTATGGCTACACCTTC.

The DNA of the CDR3 is TGTGCCAGCAGCTCGGTAGGATGGACAGATACGCAGTATTTT. Translation: CASSSVGWTDTQYF. The gene calls are TRBV6-5 and TRBJ2-3; D gene uncertain. The CDR3 covers 14 residues. Trimming cost V 6 bases and J 3 bases, with 13 bases left between them. Germline-derived CDR1 and CDR2 are MNHEY and SVGAGI.

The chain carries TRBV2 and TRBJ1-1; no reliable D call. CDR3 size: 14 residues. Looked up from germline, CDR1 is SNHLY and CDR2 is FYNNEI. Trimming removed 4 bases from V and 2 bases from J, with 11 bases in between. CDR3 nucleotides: TGTGCCAGCAGTGGGTTGGGGTACAACACTGAAGCTTTCTTT. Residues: CASSGLGYNTEAFF. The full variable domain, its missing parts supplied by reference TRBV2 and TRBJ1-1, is EPEVTQTPSHQVTQMGQEVILRCVPISNHLYFYWYRQILGQKVEFLVSFYNNEISEKSEIFDDQFSVERPDGSNFTLKIRSTKLEDSAMYFCASSGLGYNTEAFFGQGTRLTVV.

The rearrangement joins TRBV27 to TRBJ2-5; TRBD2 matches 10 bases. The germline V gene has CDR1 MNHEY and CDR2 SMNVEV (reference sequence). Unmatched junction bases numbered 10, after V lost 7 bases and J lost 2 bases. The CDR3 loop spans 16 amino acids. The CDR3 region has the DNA TGTGCCAGCAATGAATATAGCGGGGGGAAACAAGAGACCCAGTACTTC. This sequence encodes CASNEYSGGKQETQYF.

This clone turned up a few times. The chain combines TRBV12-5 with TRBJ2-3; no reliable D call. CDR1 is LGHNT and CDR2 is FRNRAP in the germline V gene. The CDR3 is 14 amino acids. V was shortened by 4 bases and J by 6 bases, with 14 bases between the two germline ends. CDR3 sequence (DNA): TGTGCTAGTGGTTGGCCCCCTTTCACTGATACGCAGTATTTT. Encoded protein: CASGWPPFTDTQYF. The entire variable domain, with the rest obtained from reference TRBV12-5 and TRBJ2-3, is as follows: DARVTQTPRHKVTEMGQEVTMRCQPILGHNTVFWYRQTMMQGLELLAYFRNRAPLDDSGMPKDRFSAEMPDATLATLKIQPSEPRDSAVYFCASGWPPFTDTQYFGPGTRLTVL.

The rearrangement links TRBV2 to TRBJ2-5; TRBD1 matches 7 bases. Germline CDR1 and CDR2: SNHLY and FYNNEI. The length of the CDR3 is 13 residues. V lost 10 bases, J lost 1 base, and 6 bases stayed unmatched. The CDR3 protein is CATGDRTQETQYF. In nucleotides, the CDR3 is TGTGCCACCGGGGACAGAACCCAAGAGACCCAGTACTTC.

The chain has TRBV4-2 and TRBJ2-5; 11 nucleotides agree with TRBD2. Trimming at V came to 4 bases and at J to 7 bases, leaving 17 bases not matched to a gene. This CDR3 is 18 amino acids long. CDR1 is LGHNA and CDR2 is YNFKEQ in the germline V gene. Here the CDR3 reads CASSPRGSGGGTDSTQYF. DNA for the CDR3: TGTGCCAGCAGCCCTCGGGGTAGCGGGGGGGGTACCGATTCGACCCAGTACTTC.

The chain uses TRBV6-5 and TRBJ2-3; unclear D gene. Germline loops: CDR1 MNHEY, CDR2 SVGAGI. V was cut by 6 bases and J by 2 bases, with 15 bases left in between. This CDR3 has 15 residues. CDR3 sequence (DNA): TGTGCCAGCAGCAAAGTTACACCTAACACAGATACGCAGTATTTT. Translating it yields CASSKVTPNTDTQYF.

Here the CDR3 DNA reads TGTGCCAGCAGCCCCAGGACAGGGAGAGACACTGAAGCTTTCTTT. As protein: CASSPRTGRDTEAFF. V is TRBV5-4 and J is TRBJ1-1; 8 bases are shared with TRBD1. Looked up from germline, CDR1 is SGHNT and CDR2 is YYREEE (reference sequence). The J segment lost 3 bases and the V segment lost 4 bases, leaving 8 bases of the junction unmatched. CDR3 length: 15 residues.

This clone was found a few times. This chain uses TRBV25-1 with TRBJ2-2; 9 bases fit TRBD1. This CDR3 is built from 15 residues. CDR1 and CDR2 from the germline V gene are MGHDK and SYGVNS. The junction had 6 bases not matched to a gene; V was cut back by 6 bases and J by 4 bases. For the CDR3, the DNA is TGTGCCAGCAGGGGGGACAGGGAAGGCACCGGGGAGCTGTTTTTT. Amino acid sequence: CASRGDREGTGELFF.

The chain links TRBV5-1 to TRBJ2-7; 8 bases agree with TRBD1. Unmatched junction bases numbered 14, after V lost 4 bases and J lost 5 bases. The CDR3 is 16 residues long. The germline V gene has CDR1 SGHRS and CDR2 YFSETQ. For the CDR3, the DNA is TGCGCCAGCAGCGGTGGACACGCGAGGACAGGGCACGAGCAGTACGTC. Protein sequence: CASSGGHARTGHEQYV.

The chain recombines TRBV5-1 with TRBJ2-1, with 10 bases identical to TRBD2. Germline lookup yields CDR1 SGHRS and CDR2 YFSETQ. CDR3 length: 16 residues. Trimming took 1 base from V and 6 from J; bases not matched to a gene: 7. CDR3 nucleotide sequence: TGCGCCAGCAGCTTGTCCGGGACTAGCGTCTTCAATGAGCAGTTCTTC. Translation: CASSLSGTSVFNEQFF.